The 2 T cell receptor beta chains reported below all come from one sample, sequenced in a study of response to subunit inactivated influenza vaccine. One entry per CDR3 protein results from TCRdb running MiXCR on the RT-PCR reads. The table includes hundreds of thousands of distinct CDR3 sequences, approximately 12% detected once. Sequenced material: PBMCs from blood, taken on the day of vaccination. These TCRs come from a man in his fifties or sixties who received an inactivated influenza vaccine.

The V gene is TRBV20-1, the J gene TRBJ2-7; TRBD1 aligns across 8 bases. J was trimmed by 1 base and V by 3 bases; bases with no gene match: 8. The CDR3 consists of 15 residues. The germline gives CDR1 DFQATT, CDR2 SNEGSKA (reference sequence). The CDR3 sequence is CSASGQGGKSYEQYF. CDR3 in DNA: TGCAGTGCTAGTGGACAGGGCGGTAAGTCCTACGAGCAGTACTTC.

This clonotype occurred a few times. The V call is TRBV2, the J call TRBJ2-7; D gene unclear. CDR1 and CDR2 from the germline V gene are SNHLY and FYNNEI. The CDR3 has 11 amino acids. Trimming shortened V by 7 bases and J by 6 bases, and 10 bases separated the two germline ends. CDR3 DNA sequence: TGTGCCAGCACTCTCCCAGGCGAGCAGTACTTC. Translated, it gives CASTLPGEQYF.